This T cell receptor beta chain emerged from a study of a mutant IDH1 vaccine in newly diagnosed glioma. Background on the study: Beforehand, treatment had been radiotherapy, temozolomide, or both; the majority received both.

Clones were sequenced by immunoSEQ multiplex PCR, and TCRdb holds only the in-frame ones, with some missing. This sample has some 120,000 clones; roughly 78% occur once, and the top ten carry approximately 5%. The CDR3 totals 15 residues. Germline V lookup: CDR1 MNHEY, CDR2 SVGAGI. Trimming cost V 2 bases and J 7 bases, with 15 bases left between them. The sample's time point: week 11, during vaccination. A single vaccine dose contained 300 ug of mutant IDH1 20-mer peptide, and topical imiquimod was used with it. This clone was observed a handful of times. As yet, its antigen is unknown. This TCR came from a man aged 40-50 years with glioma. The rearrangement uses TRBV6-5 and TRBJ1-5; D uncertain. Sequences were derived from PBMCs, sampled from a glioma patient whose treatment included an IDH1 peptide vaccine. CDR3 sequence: CASSYRSALPQPQHF. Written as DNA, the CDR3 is TGTGCCAGCAGTTACCGATCCGCTCTACCACAGCCCCAGCATTTT.